A single T cell receptor beta chain is shown here with its context. The sample originates from a study of OX40 agonist ivuxolimab in advanced cancers. Looking at the study overall: Partial responses were observed in three patients, of whom one had hepatocellular carcinoma and two had cutaneous melanoma.

Sequenced by immunoSEQ multiplex PCR; TCRdb stores in-frame clones only, minus some. This table has tens of thousands of clones, 70% to 90% appearing once. The source material was CD4+ or CD8+ T cells sorted from blood, sampled in a trial of the OX40 agonist ivuxolimab. The receptor comes from an adult with an advanced solid tumor such as melanoma, head and neck, liver or kidney cancer.

CDR3 nucleotides: TGTGCCAGCAGCTTGGGGGGCCCGAAGAACACTGAAGCTTTCTTT. The encoded protein is CASSLGGPKNTEAFF. The chain uses TRBV5-6 and TRBJ1-1; D perhaps matches TRBD1 (5 bases). Germline V CDR1 and CDR2: SGHDT, YYEEEE. The CDR3 has 15 residues. The V end lost 0 bases, the J end lost 1 base, and 10 bases lay between the germline ends.